This T cell receptor beta chain was captured in a study of human T cells and chemical hapten exposure listed by TCRdb under 2021. Context from the whole study: For sensitization, 2% DPC in acetone was applied to a 2 cm by 2 cm area of upper inner arm skin. Throughout the roughly 25-week study period, patients were also given weekly therapeutic DPC doses on the scalp. Patch testing was performed on the upper back with Finn chambers containing 0.01% DPC, and the patch tests were scored after 6 days according to International Contact Dermatitis Research Group standards. The patient cohort, mostly female, included alopecia areata with under or over 50% scalp involvement, alopecia totalis and alopecia universalis. Libraries were pooled for sequencing, and per-sample TCR yields varied mainly because of small differences in library volumes within the pool. In alopecia patients, the study followed how the peripheral blood TCR repertoire changed in vivo over primary and secondary sensitization to diphenylcyclopropenone (DPC), a hapten. Blood samples were taken from patients before sensitization (week 0) and at 2, 6 and about 24 weeks after DPC sensitization. Some 29 alopecia patients gave blood for TCR sequencing at one to four time points (pre-sensitization, 2, 6 and 24 weeks). General findings and caveats noted by the study authors: DPC sensitization did not change the number of TCRs with a frequency above 1 in 1000, and there was no evidence of changes in global repertoire structure. Compared with pre-sensitization or healthy control sets, expanded TCRs formed significantly more large CDR3 similarity clusters, which is consistent with antigen-driven responses. After repeated subsampling, changes were observed in the strength of the expansion versus patch-test correlation and in the threshold at which the correlation became significant. Patch test score correlated positively with the number of PT1 expanded TCRs, reaching significance at thresholds 8, 16 and 32 but not at 4. All patients had alopecia, a presumed autoimmune disease, so their immune response might differ from that of healthy individuals.

Libraries were built with RACE. Instrument on record: NextSeq 500. Library preparation attached unique molecular identifiers to individual cDNA molecules for quantitative, reproducible TCR counting. From each blood RNA sample, both TCR alpha and TCR beta chains were sequenced. As for the original processing: The median number of TCRs per sample was around 100,000, ranging from roughly 23,224 to 690,600. The Decombinator software suite was used to annotate the V, J and CDR3 of the TCR reads. Every sample was subsampled to the same number of TCRs (28,000) for the PS versus PT1 abundance plots. TCRs were defined as expanded if absent before sensitization and observed at least eight times at the 2-week time point. The raw public reads went through TCRdb reprocessing: fastp at Q25, MiXCR clone calling, in-frame beta chains kept. When rows share a CDR3 protein, they turn into one entry using the most common DNA and genes. The V and J calls come from TCRdb's annotation, not from the publication. This sample gives some 400,000 distinct CDR3 sequences in total; approximately 5.1% of them show up just once. The ten largest clonotypes hold about 2.2% of the sample.

This specimen's time point label, interpreted: patch test 1, 2 weeks after DPC sensitization. Per the publication, the treatment or condition label means: therapeutic diphenylcyclopropenone sensitization with weekly scalp DPC. At each patch-test visit, blood was drawn before the patch test was applied. Patients were considered eligible if aged 18 to 70, diagnosed with alopecia and deemed suitable for DPC therapy, and patients were excluded if pregnant. Total RNA was isolated from unfractionated whole blood collected in Tempus Blood RNA tubes. This clonotype has a count of ten or more. Its antigen has not been determined. No qualities accompany the bases; no much larger clone lies one base away. The sequenced sample was whole blood, obtained in connection with sensitization to the hapten diphenylcyclopropenone (DPC). This TCR was sampled from a woman in her fifties or sixties with alopecia areata. Some clones in this sample may be carry-over from other donors' samples.

The bases are TGCAGCGTCTTAAACACCGGGGAGCTGTTTTTT. It encodes CSVLNTGELFF. This sequence uses TRBV29-1 and TRBJ2-2, with the identity of the D gene unclear. Its CDR3 holds 11 amino acids, cysteine through phenylalanine. The CDR3 DNA has 33 bases and is translated from base 1. Trimming takes 6 bases from V and 2 bases from J, and the germline ends sit 4 bases apart. Looking up the germline V gene yields CDR1 SQVTM and CDR2 ANQGSEA.